The 27 T cell receptor beta chains reported below all come from one sample, sequenced in a study of blood T cell repertoires in COVID-19. Clones were sequenced by immunoSEQ multiplex PCR, and TCRdb holds only the in-frame ones, with some missing. The sample shows roughly 360,000 clones, over 75% of them seen only once. Sequences were obtained from PBMCs or T cells enriched from blood (not recorded which). The source is a man aged 30 to 45 who had recovered from COVID-19.

The chain has TRBV7-6 and TRBJ2-5, with D tentatively TRBD2 (7 bases). Germline CDR1 is SGHVS and CDR2 is FNYEAQ. The CDR3 is 16 residues long. Trimming pared 1 base from V and 5 bases from J, leaving 17 bases between. The CDR3 spells CASSLVGTGGLETQYF. DNA for the CDR3: TGTGCCAGCAGCTTAGTGGGGACGGGGGGCCTGGAGACCCAGTACTTC. Variable domain in full (rest from reference TRBV7-6 and TRBJ2-5): GAGVSQSPRYKVTKRGQDVALRCDPISGHVSLYWYRQALGQGPEFLTYFNYEAQQDKSGLPNDRFSAERPEGSISTLTIQRTEQRDSAMYRCASSLVGTGGLETQYFGPGTRLLVL.

The chain employs TRBV3-1 (or the pseudogene TRBV3-2) and TRBJ1-1; D unclear. V was shortened by 3 bases and J by 1 base, with 9 bases between the two germline ends. This CDR3 spans 14 amino acids. Germline CDR1 LGHDT, CDR2 YNNKEL (reference sequence). Here the CDR3 reads CASSHDLGNTEAFF. CDR3 sequence (DNA): TGTGCCAGCAGCCACGACTTAGGGAACACTGAAGCTTTCTTT.

The chain is built from TRBV2 and TRBJ1-5; no firm D call. Germline V gives CDR1 SNHLY, CDR2 FYNNEI. The CDR3 spans 12 residues. V gave up 7 bases and J gave up 7 bases, with 11 bases separating them. The CDR3 coding sequence is TGTGCCAGCAAGGGTTCGGGGCAGCCCCAGCATTTT. Translation gives CASKGSGQPQHF.

This chain links TRBV6-5 with TRBJ1-2; maybe TRBD1 (5 bases). From germline, CDR1 is MNHEY and CDR2 SVGAGI. The CDR3 consists of 12 residues. V lost 7 bases to trimming and J lost 8 bases, with 14 bases between them. The CDR3 DNA follows: TGTGCCAGCACCACAGTAGGGGCGGGCTACACCTTC. Encoded protein: CASTTVGAGYTF.

The chain carries TRBV7-9 and TRBJ2-7, with D possibly being TRBD2 (6 bases). Trimming shortened V by 5 bases and J by 4 bases, and 12 bases separated the two germline ends. Germline lookup yields CDR1 SEHNR and CDR2 FQNEAQ (reference sequence). CDR3 length: 13 residues. This CDR3 is CASSPLGGYEQYF. The CDR3 DNA is TGTGCCAGCAGCCCCTTGGGGGGTTACGAGCAGTACTTC.

V and J are TRBV5-1 and TRBJ1-1; 9 positions agree with TRBD1. Losses at the gene ends were 0 bases for V and 1 base for J; bases not matched to a gene: 4. The CDR3 loop spans 16 amino acids. Germline CDR1 reads SGHRS; CDR2 reads YFSETQ. This CDR3 is CASSLVPGQGNTEAFF. The CDR3 DNA follows: TGCGCCAGCAGCTTGGTGCCGGGACAGGGGAACACTGAAGCTTTCTTT.

This chain connects TRBV7-8 to TRBJ1-2; possible D gene TRBD1, 6 bases. Germline V CDR1 and CDR2: SGHVS, FQNEAQ. Trimming pared 2 bases from V and 3 bases from J, leaving 10 bases between. The CDR3 loop spans 14 amino acids. In nucleotides, the CDR3 is TGTGCCAGCAGCTTAATAGACAGGCACTATGGCTACACCTTC. Translation gives CASSLIDRHYGYTF.

The gene calls are TRBV13 and TRBJ2-5; 8 nucleotides match TRBD2. The V gene's germline CDR1 is PRHDT and CDR2 FYEKMQ (reference sequence). The CDR3 extends over 16 amino acids. Trimming removed 7 bases from V and 1 base from J; junction bases left unmatched: 11. The CDR3 region is CASTLRAGGLQETQYF. The CDR3 nucleotides read TGTGCCAGCACCCTGCGGGCGGGGGGCCTCCAAGAGACCCAGTACTTC.

The chain carries TRBV18 and TRBJ1-1; TRBD1 matches at 7 bases. The V gene's germline CDR1 is KGHSH and CDR2 LQKENI. The CDR3 is made up of 15 amino acids. V lost 3 bases, J lost 1 base, and 5 bases stayed unmatched. The DNA for the CDR3 is TGTGCCAGCTCACCTTCTCACAGGGGGAACACTGAAGCTTTCTTT. Its protein product is CASSPSHRGNTEAFF.

The J gene is TRBJ1-5, the V gene TRBV27, with a possible D match to TRBD1 (6 bases). Germline CDR1 reads MNHEY; CDR2 reads SMNVEV (reference sequence). The CDR3 has 17 residues. V was pared by 6 bases and J by 2 bases, with 20 bases between. The CDR3 nucleotides are TGTGCCAGCAGGGACAGCTCGGTTGTAGGCGGCAATCAGCCCCAGCATTTT. The encoded protein is CASRDSSVVGGNQPQHF.

The chain couples TRBV30 to TRBJ1-3, with 7 bases identical to TRBD1. V trimming: 2 bases; J trimming: 4 bases; junction bases outside the gene matches: 11. Germline V lookup: CDR1 GTSNPN, CDR2 SVGIG (reference sequence). This CDR3 has 16 amino acids. CDR3 nucleotide sequence: TGTGCCTGGAGTTCCGGACAGGCAGGTCTAGGAAACACCATATATTTT. This encodes CAWSSGQAGLGNTIYF.

The rearrangement joins TRBV27 to TRBJ2-2, with D uncertain. CDR3 size: 17 residues. V was trimmed by 1 base and J by 5 bases, leaving 17 bases between them. Germline values: CDR1 MNHEY, CDR2 SMNVEV (reference sequence). In nucleotides, the CDR3 is TGTGCCAGCAGTTTATTACGAGGATCGGCAAATACCGGGGAGCTGTTTTTT. Translating it yields CASSLLRGSANTGELFF.

This clone came up once. The gene calls are TRBV9 and TRBJ2-5; a weak D match, TRBD1 (5 bases). V gave up 2 bases and J gave up 0 bases, with 8 bases separating them. Germline assignment: CDR1 SGDLS and CDR2 YYNGEE. The CDR3 contains 14 residues. The CDR3, as DNA: TGTGCCAGCAGCGTCTCAGGGTACCAAGAGACCCAGTACTTC. Residues: CASSVSGYQETQYF.

The J gene is TRBJ1-1, the V gene TRBV9, with TRBD1 matching 7 bases. The V gene end was trimmed by 1 base and the J gene end by 4 bases; junction bases not matched to a gene: 10. The CDR3 runs to 16 residues. The germline gives CDR1 SGDLS, CDR2 YYNGEE. CDR3 sequence (DNA): TGTGCCAGCAGCGTACCCCGACAGGGCGAGGTCACTGAAGCTTTCTTT. Amino acid sequence: CASSVPRQGEVTEAFF.

This clone was seen at least ten times. CDR3 DNA sequence: TGTGCCAGCAGAGGACAGCCTAATAATTCACCCCTCCACTTT. Its protein product is CASRGQPNNSPLHF. The chain recombines TRBV27 with TRBJ1-6; D is perhaps TRBD1 (6 bases). Germline values: CDR1 MNHEY, CDR2 SMNVEV (reference sequence). The CDR3 has 14 amino acids. Trimming removed 6 bases from V and 5 bases from J, with 11 bases in between.

The rearrangement joins TRBV7-2 to TRBJ2-7; the match to TRBD2 covers 8 bases. The CDR3 is 15 residues long. From germline, CDR1 is SGHTA and CDR2 FQGNSA. The J segment lost 4 bases and the V segment lost 5 bases, leaving 10 bases of the junction unmatched. The CDR3 loop is CASSQIKRGSYEQYF. DNA of the CDR3: TGTGCCAGCAGCCAGATTAAGCGGGGGTCATACGAGCAGTACTTC.

This clone was seen just once. The chain employs TRBV2 and TRBJ2-7; D perhaps matches TRBD1 (5 bases). With 0 bases removed from V and 5 bases from J, the gap between germline ends came to 14 bases. Germline assignment: CDR1 SNHLY and CDR2 FYNNEI. The CDR3 covers 15 residues. CDR3 protein: CASSEAVSGPNEQYF. The DNA for the CDR3 is TGTGCCAGCAGTGAAGCGGTTTCAGGGCCCAACGAGCAGTACTTC.

V is TRBV21-1 and J is TRBJ1-2. TRBV21-1 is given as a pseudogene. The CDR3 is 15 amino acids. CDR3 sequence reads: CASSTRRKFNYGYTF. In DNA, the CDR3 is TGTGCCAGCAGCACTAGACGAAAGTTCAACTATGGCTACACCTTC.

This sequence joins TRBV7-6 and TRBJ1-2, with 9 bases matching TRBD1. After removal of 5 bases from V and 7 bases from J, the junction contained 17 bases not matched to a gene. Germline-derived CDR1 and CDR2 are SGHVS and FNYEAQ. This CDR3 comprises 17 residues. CDR3: CASSLGTTPGQGGGYTF. The CDR3 DNA is TGTGCCAGCAGCCTAGGAACCACCCCGGGACAGGGAGGTGGCTACACCTTC.

This chain joins TRBV19 and TRBJ1-1; the match to TRBD1 covers 7 bases. J was trimmed by 0 bases and V by 8 bases; bases with no gene match: 6. The CDR3 totals 14 residues. Per the germline V gene, CDR1 is LNHDA and CDR2 is SQIVND (reference sequence). CDR3 loop: CASRQTGLNTEAFF. CDR3 nucleotide sequence: TGTGCCAGTCGACAGACAGGGCTGAACACTGAAGCTTTCTTT.

The rearrangement joins TRBV7-9 to TRBJ2-5, with 8 bases that match TRBD2. Germline values: CDR1 SEHNR, CDR2 FQNEAQ (reference sequence). The J segment lost 7 bases and the V segment lost 5 bases, leaving 15 bases of the junction unmatched. The CDR3 sequence is 16 residues long. CDR3 residues: CASSSFDSGEGGTQYF. The CDR3 nucleotides read TGTGCCAGCAGCAGTTTTGATAGCGGGGAAGGAGGGACCCAGTACTTC.

V is TRBV9 and J is TRBJ1-1; 7 nucleotides match TRBD1. The germline V gene encodes CDR1 SGDLS and CDR2 YYNGEE. Trimming at V came to 4 bases and at J to 0 bases, leaving 3 bases not matched to a gene. The CDR3 totals 14 residues. The CDR3 protein is CASSPGTVNTEAFF. The CDR3 DNA reads as TGTGCCAGCAGCCCGGGGACAGTGAACACTGAAGCTTTCTTT. The full variable domain, its missing parts supplied by reference TRBV9 and TRBJ1-1, is DSGVTQTPKHLITATGQRVTLRCSPRSGDLSVYWYQQSLDQGLQFLIQYYNGEERAKGNILERFSAQQFPDLHSELNLSSLELGDSALYFCASSPGTVNTEAFFGQGTRLTVV.

This clone was observed a few times. V usage is TRBV28 and J usage is TRBJ2-7; a possible D gene is TRBD2 (5 bases). Trimming pared 10 bases from V and 0 bases from J, leaving 10 bases between. CDR1 is MDHEN, CDR2 SYDVKM, per germline. The CDR3 covers 12 residues. CDR3: CATDTSSYEQYF. The CDR3, as DNA: TGTGCCACCGATACTAGCTCCTACGAGCAGTACTTC.

This clone showed up just once. This chain uses TRBV2 with TRBJ1-2; perhaps TRBD1 as D (6 bases). This CDR3 contains 13 residues. The V gene lost 5 bases and the J gene lost 3 bases, with 10 bases spanning the gap. The germline V gene has CDR1 SNHLY and CDR2 FYNNEI. The CDR3 coding sequence is TGTGCCAGCAGTCGGGACAACGACTATGGCTACACCTTC. The encoded protein is CASSRDNDYGYTF.

The chain joins TRBV5-1 to TRBJ1-1, with D maybe TRBD1 (5 bases). The V gene's germline CDR1 is SGHRS and CDR2 YFSETQ. Between the trimmed V and J ends, which lost 1 base and 4 bases, there was a span of 14 bases. The CDR3 contains 15 residues. The CDR3 reads CASSLQDWGVTEAFF. The CDR3 DNA reads TGCGCCAGCAGCTTGCAGGATTGGGGGGTCACTGAAGCTTTCTTT.

In this sample, this clone turned up a few times. This chain uses TRBV19 with TRBJ1-1; unclear D gene. CDR1 LNHDA and CDR2 SQIVND come from the germline V gene (reference sequence). The V end lost 4 bases, the J end lost 1 base, and 10 bases lay between the germline ends. The CDR3 consists of 14 residues. In DNA, the CDR3 is TGTGCCAGTAGTAATACAGTGGCGAACACTGAAGCTTTCTTT. Amino acid sequence: CASSNTVANTEAFF.

This chain connects TRBV7-9 to TRBJ1-5; D is unclear. V lost 10 bases and J lost 0, with 13 bases in between. The CDR3 sequence is 14 residues long. The germline V gene encodes CDR1 SEHNR and CDR2 FQNEAQ (reference sequence). CDR3 sequence (DNA): TGTGCCACCGAGGGAGAGGGTAGCAATCAGCCCCAGCATTTT. Amino acids: CATEGEGSNQPQHF. Based on the CDR3 plus reference TRBV7-9 and TRBJ1-5, the full variable domain is DTGVSQNPRHKITKRGQNVTFRCDPISEHNRLYWYRQTLGQGPEFLTYFQNEAQLEKSRLLSDRFSAERPKGSFSTLEIQRTEQGDSAMYLCATEGEGSNQPQHFGDGTRLSIL.